The rows below give T cell receptor beta chains drawn from one sample of a study of CD8 T cells in ankylosing spondylitis. TCRdb passed the 5' RACE reads through MiXCR, listing each CDR3 protein once. Among approximately 220,000 distinct CDR3 sequences, 10% were seen once, and the ten largest hold 21%. Sequencing used blood, either unsorted or a sorted T cell fraction (not recorded which). The source of these receptors is a male donor with ankylosing spondylitis or in good health (not recorded which). The CDR3 runs from the conserved cysteine through the conserved F or W. A D gene is named only where the DNA matches it firmly. Clone sizes are given selectively: once, few, many, or a class where the clone is expanded.

v_gene	j_gene	d_gene	abundance	CDR3aa	CDR3nt
TRBV13	TRBJ2-2	-	many	CASRLGMNTGELFF	TGTGCCAGCAGATTGGGTATGAACACCGGGGAGCTGTTTTTT
TRBV6-5	TRBJ1-1	-	many	CASSYSGVSNTEAFF	TGTGCCAGCAGTTACTCGGGGGTTTCGAACACTGAAGCTTTCTTT
TRBV20-1	TRBJ2-2	-	many	CSARGRLQTGELFF	TGCAGTGCTAGAGGACGGCTTCAGACCGGGGAGCTGTTTTTT
TRBV19	TRBJ2-3	TRBD2	few	CASGPAGGPGNTQYF	TGTGCCAGTGGCCCTGCGGGGGGGCCGGGGAATACGCAGTATTTT
TRBV6-2/TRBV6-3	TRBJ1-1	-	many	CASSRLATEAFF	TGTGCCAGCAGTCGTCTCGCCACTGAAGCTTTCTTT
TRBV5-6	TRBJ1-5	-	few	CASSLTAGTVQPQHF	TGTGCCAGCAGCTTGACGGCAGGGACGGTTCAGCCCCAGCATTTT
TRBV20-1	TRBJ2-7	TRBD1	many	CSANVADRTYEQYF	TGCAGTGCTAATGTCGCGGACAGGACCTACGAGCAGTACTTC
TRBV5-1	TRBJ1-2	TRBD1	many	CASSPDRGNYGYTF	TGCGCCAGCAGCCCGGACAGGGGTAACTATGGCTACACCTTC
TRBV7-9	TRBJ2-6	TRBD1	many	CASSSTGNGANVLTF	TGTGCCAGCAGCTCGACAGGGAACGGGGCCAACGTCCTGACTTTC
TRBV7-2	TRBJ1-1	-	few	CASAGAGRGNTEAFF	TGTGCCAGCGCAGGAGCGGGACGCGGGAACACTGAAGCTTTCTTT
TRBV7-2	TRBJ2-2	-	-	CASSFESKSRELFF	TGTGCCAGCAGCTTCGAGAGTAAAAGTCGGGAGCTGTTTTTT
TRBV10-2	TRBJ2-5	-	few	CASRRGRSEETQYF	TGCGCCAGCAGACGGGGAAGGAGTGAGGAGACCCAGTACTTC
TRBV5-6	TRBJ1-5	-	many	CASSLRGISNQPQHF	TGTGCCAGCAGCTTACGAGGGATATCCAATCAGCCCCAGCATTTT
TRBV20-1	TRBJ1-1	-	many	CSAPRERNTEAFF	TGCAGTGCCCCGAGGGAGAGGAACACTGAAGCTTTCTTT
TRBV28	TRBJ2-3	-	many	CASCQGASPTRADTQYF	TGTGCCAGCTGCCAGGGAGCTTCGCCGACAAGGGCAGATACGCAGTATTTT
TRBV7-9	TRBJ2-1	TRBD2	many	CASSLGLAGGPVHEQFF	TGTGCCAGCAGCTTGGGACTAGCGGGGGGGCCGGTGCATGAGCAGTTCTTC
TRBV27	TRBJ2-7	-	many	CASSLTNFYEQYF	TGTGCCAGCAGTTTGACAAATTTTTACGAGCAGTACTTC
TRBV4-2	TRBJ2-7	-	many	CASSQDQQRLASEQYF	TGTGCCAGCAGCCAAGATCAGCAGCGGCTAGCTTCCGAGCAGTACTTC